These 23 T cell receptor beta chains originate from one sample sequenced in a study of blood T cell repertoires in COVID-19. TCRdb keeps only in-frame clones here, not all; method: immunoSEQ multiplex PCR. The sample contains around 190,000 clones, around 84% of which appear only once. The sample taken for sequencing was PBMCs or T cells enriched from blood (not recorded which). All receptors derive from a woman aged 25 to 39 who had been exposed to COVID-19.

The chain employs TRBV9 and TRBJ2-7, with D maybe TRBD2 (5 bases). This CDR3 comprises 13 residues. From germline, CDR1 is SGDLS and CDR2 YYNGEE. Trimming left V 2 bases short and J 2 bases short, with 8 bases between. For the CDR3, the DNA is TGTGCCAGCAGCGTTGACGGGGCCTACGAGCAGTACTTC. Its protein product is CASSVDGAYEQYF.

This sequence joins TRBV7-8 and TRBJ1-1, with 7 bases identical to TRBD1. Per the germline V gene, CDR1 is SGHVS and CDR2 is FQNEAQ. CDR3 length: 13 residues. V lost 3 bases, J lost 3 bases, and 1 base stayed unmatched. CDR3 amino acids: CASSFGTDTEAFF. DNA of the CDR3: TGTGCCAGCAGCTTCGGGACAGACACTGAAGCTTTCTTT. Complete variable domain (other parts from reference TRBV7-8 and TRBJ1-1): GAGVSQSPRYKVAKRGQDVALRCDPISGHVSLFWYQQALGQGPEFLTYFQNEAQLDKSGLPSDRFFAERPEGSVSTLKIQRTQQEDSAVYLCASSFGTDTEAFFGQGTRLTVV.

The V call is TRBV7-3, the J call TRBJ2-2; 7 nucleotides line up with TRBD2. Germline V lookup: CDR1 SGHTA, CDR2 FQGTGA. The CDR3 has 16 amino acids. With 0 bases clipped from V and 0 bases from J, the junction kept 1 base outside the gene matches. The CDR3 DNA is TGTGCCAGCAGCTTAACCGGGGGGACGAACACCGGGGAGCTGTTTTTT. Protein product: CASSLTGGTNTGELFF.

V gene TRBV7-9 combines with J gene TRBJ1-2, with a possible D match to TRBD1 (5 bases). The V gene's germline CDR1 is SEHNR and CDR2 FQNEAQ (reference sequence). The CDR3 has 14 residues. V lost 0 bases and J 6 bases, leaving 11 bases between the germline ends. CDR3 loop: CASSLASWGDGYTF. CDR3 DNA: TGTGCCAGCAGCTTAGCATCCTGGGGGGATGGCTACACCTTC.

V is TRBV11-2 and J is TRBJ2-7; a possible D gene is TRBD1 (5 bases). The CDR3 consists of 17 residues. V gave up 2 bases and J gave up 7 bases, with 24 bases separating them. Looked up from germline, CDR1 is SGHAT and CDR2 is FQNNGV. The CDR3 DNA follows: TGTGCCAGCAGCTTAAGGTCCCAGGCTACGGAGAAGGGGGAGCAGTACTTC. Translating gives CASSLRSQATEKGEQYF.

A single count supports this clone. The chain recombines TRBV6-5 with TRBJ2-7, with a tentative D call TRBD1 (6 bases). Trimming removed 0 bases from V and 2 bases from J, with 11 bases in between. The CDR3 covers 15 residues. Germline CDR1 is MNHEY and CDR2 is SVGAGI. The CDR3 region is CASSYSGQGTYEQYF. CDR3 DNA sequence: TGTGCCAGCAGTTACTCGGGGCAGGGGACCTACGAGCAGTACTTC.

The V gene is TRBV5-8, the J gene TRBJ2-7; TRBD1 matches 8 bases. This CDR3 is built from 15 residues. In germline, CDR1 is SGHTS, CDR2 YDEGEE. V shed 4 bases, J shed 3 bases, and the junction held 9 bases outside the gene matches. The CDR3 nucleotides read TGTGCCAGCAGCCTAACTGGACAGGGTCTCTACGAGCAGTACTTC. This gives the protein CASSLTGQGLYEQYF.

The chain is built from TRBV29-1 and TRBJ1-4, with 11 bases matching TRBD1. The CDR3 sequence is 11 residues long. V was pared by 6 bases and J by 11 bases, with 2 bases of the junction left unmatched. Looked up from germline, CDR1 is SQVTM and CDR2 is ANQGSEA. DNA for the CDR3: TGCAGCGTGGGACAGGGGGGGAAACTGTTTTTT. Its translation: CSVGQGGKLFF.

This clone was seen only once. V usage is TRBV2 and J usage is TRBJ2-7; possibly TRBD1 for D (5 bases). Germline V lookup: CDR1 SNHLY, CDR2 FYNNEI. V lost 7 bases and J 5 bases, leaving 9 bases between the germline ends. There are 11 residues in the CDR3. In DNA form, the CDR3 reads TGTGCCAGCAATCCCAGGGACGAGCAGTACTTC. Protein product: CASNPRDEQYF.

V is TRBV7-8 and J is TRBJ1-4; 7 bases fit TRBD1. The J segment lost 7 bases and the V segment lost 2 bases, leaving 10 bases of the junction unmatched. Germline CDR1 SGHVS, CDR2 FQNEAQ. The CDR3 consists of 16 residues. Here the CDR3 reads CASSLNPDRAAEKLFF. The CDR3 DNA is TGTGCCAGCAGCTTAAACCCAGACAGGGCGGCTGAAAAACTGTTTTTT.

The V and J genes are TRBV5-5 and TRBJ1-3; tentative D call: TRBD1 (6 bases). The CDR3 is 16 amino acids. Trimming removed 0 bases at V and 2 bases at J, with 12 bases between. From germline, CDR1 is SGHKS and CDR2 YYEKEE (reference sequence). Here the CDR3 reads CASSLVTGLTGNTIYF. The CDR3, as DNA: TGTGCCAGCAGCTTGGTGACAGGATTGACTGGAAACACCATATATTTT.

The V and J genes are TRBV19 and TRBJ1-5; 8 bases line up with TRBD1. The CDR3 consists of 16 residues. Trimming took 6 bases from V and 7 from J; bases not matched to a gene: 14. Germline values: CDR1 LNHDA, CDR2 SQIVND (reference sequence). CDR3 region: CASSKDSGTGRQPQHF. CDR3 DNA sequence: TGTGCCAGTAGCAAAGATTCCGGGACAGGAAGGCAGCCCCAGCATTTT.

V gene TRBV6-5 combines with J gene TRBJ1-1; TRBD1 matches at 7 bases. The V gene end was trimmed by 7 bases and the J gene end by 1 base; junction bases not matched to a gene: 9. This CDR3 is built from 15 residues. Looked up from germline, CDR1 is MNHEY and CDR2 is SVGAGI. The CDR3 sequence is CASIPGTARNTEAFF. For the CDR3, the DNA is TGTGCCAGCATCCCCGGGACAGCAAGGAACACTGAAGCTTTCTTT.

This clone was seen once. The chain recombines TRBV4-1 with TRBJ2-5, with 10 bases fitting TRBD2. The CDR3 sequence is 16 residues long. J gave up 4 bases and V 2 bases, and 7 bases lay outside the gene matches. Germline CDR1 and CDR2: MGHRA and YSYEKL. The CDR3: CASSQQLAGTAETQYF. CDR3 bases: TGCGCCAGCAGCCAACAACTAGCGGGGACGGCAGAGACCCAGTACTTC.

This clone was counted a few times. The chain couples TRBV30 to TRBJ2-7; D possibly corresponds to TRBD1 (5 bases). Germline lookup yields CDR1 GTSNPN and CDR2 SVGIG (reference sequence). CDR3 length: 13 residues. The V end lost 0 bases, the J end lost 1 base, and 7 bases lay between the germline ends. The chain's CDR3 is CAWSVHRSYEQYF. In DNA form, the CDR3 reads TGTGCCTGGAGTGTACACAGGTCCTACGAGCAGTACTTC. The complete variable domain, with remaining parts taken from reference TRBV30 and TRBJ2-7, reads SQTIHQWPATLVQPVGSPLSLECTVEGTSNPNLYWYRQAAGRGLQLLFYSVGIGQISSEVPQNLSASRPQDRQFILSSKKLLLSDSGFYLCAWSVHRSYEQYFGPGTRLTVT.

The V and J genes are TRBV29-1 and TRBJ2-1, with a weak D call TRBD1 (6 bases). Germline CDR1 SQVTM, CDR2 ANQGSEA. V was trimmed by 7 bases and J by 7 bases, leaving 11 bases between them. The CDR3 is 11 amino acids. The CDR3 DNA sequence: TGCAGCGGGACAGCTAGTAATGAGCAGTTCTTC. Protein sequence: CSGTASNEQFF.

This chain links TRBV29-1 with TRBJ1-1; D is perhaps TRBD1 (5 bases). Germline CDR1 is SQVTM and CDR2 is ANQGSEA. The CDR3 extends over 12 amino acids. Between the trimmed V and J ends, which lost 7 bases and 3 bases, there was a span of 12 bases. CDR3 DNA sequence: TGCAGCGCCGCGCTAGGGGACACTGAAGCTTTCTTT. It translates to CSAALGDTEAFF.

J is TRBJ1-1 and V is TRBV9, with 7 bases identical to TRBD1. Looked up from germline, CDR1 is SGDLS and CDR2 is YYNGEE. V shed 5 bases, J shed 5 bases, and the junction held 9 bases outside the gene matches. This CDR3 is 14 amino acids long. DNA of the CDR3: TGTGCCAGCAGTTATGACAGGGAGGTTACTGAAGCTTTCTTT. This gives the protein CASSYDREVTEAFF. Based on the CDR3 plus reference TRBV9 and TRBJ1-1, the full variable domain is DSGVTQTPKHLITATGQRVTLRCSPRSGDLSVYWYQQSLDQGLQFLIQYYNGEERAKGNILERFSAQQFPDLHSELNLSSLELGDSALYFCASSYDREVTEAFFGQGTRLTVV.

The chain is built from TRBV28 and TRBJ1-4; maybe TRBD1 (5 bases). V lost 3 bases and J 6 bases, leaving 14 bases between the germline ends. CDR3 length: 15 amino acids. Per germline, CDR1 MDHEN and CDR2 SYDVKM. The CDR3 DNA sequence: TGTGCCAGCAGTTTTTTCAGGGCGTGGGATGAAAAACTGTTTTTT. Protein sequence: CASSFFRAWDEKLFF.

The V gene is TRBV29-1, the J gene TRBJ2-6, with 11 nucleotides matching TRBD2. Germline lookup yields CDR1 SQVTM and CDR2 ANQGSEA. The V segment lost 0 bases and the J segment 3 bases; nucleotides outside the gene matches: 4. The CDR3 is made up of 17 amino acids. CDR3 bases: TGCAGCGTTGAAGATGGCCTAGCGGGGGGTGGGGCCAACGTCCTGACTTTC. Translated: CSVEDGLAGGGANVLTF.

The V call is TRBV27, the J call TRBJ2-5; 9 bases align to TRBD2. CDR1 is MNHEY, CDR2 SMNVEV, per germline (reference sequence). V lost 3 bases to trimming and J lost 5 bases; unmatched junction nucleotides: 10. CDR3 length equals 16 residues. CDR3 residues: CASSFGASGAGETQYF. The CDR3 DNA follows: TGTGCCAGCAGTTTTGGGGCTAGCGGGGCCGGGGAGACCCAGTACTTC.

V and J are TRBV5-1 and TRBJ2-7; D gene ambiguous. Per germline, CDR1 SGHRS and CDR2 YFSETQ. This CDR3 contains 16 residues. V dropped 1 base and J dropped 0 bases, with 14 bases sitting between them. This CDR3 is CASSLFPAESSYEQYF. In nucleotides, the CDR3 is TGCGCCAGCAGCTTGTTTCCGGCGGAGAGCTCCTACGAGCAGTACTTC.

This clone occurred once. In DNA form, the CDR3 reads TGTGCCAGCAGCTTACCGGCGGGGGCAGTACATGAGCAGTTCTTC. Translating gives CASSLPAGAVHEQFF. J is TRBJ2-1 and V is TRBV7-2; tentatively, D is TRBD2 (7 bases). Germline-derived CDR1 and CDR2 are SGHTA and FQGNSA. CDR3 length: 15 amino acids. The V and J ends lost 2 bases and 8 bases respectively, with 16 bases between them.